This T cell receptor beta chain originates from a study of CD8 T cells in Susac syndrome. General study points: That the number of individuals in its TCR sequencing and HLA analysis was relatively small was acknowledged by the study.

Germline V gives CDR1 GTSNPN, CDR2 SVGIG (reference sequence). V shed 5 bases and J shed 0 bases, with 10 bases lying between them. The CDR3 totals 13 residues. Healthy donors matched for age and sex were used as controls. Negative isolation was applied to CD8+ and CD4+ T cells, and FACS enrichment was applied to TEMRA cells. RNA was extracted with the RNeasy kit, and a quantity of roughly 0.5 to 1 ug was reverse transcribed using random hexamers. TCR beta CDR3 was amplified by immunoSEQ covering 54 Vbeta and 13 Jbeta. TCRdb re-derived calls from the immunoSEQ multiplex PCR reads in MiXCR, one entry per CDR3 protein. The data contain around 150,000 distinct CDR3 sequences, nearly 95% of them singletons. This clonotype came up a few times. Its antigen is currently unknown.

Sequencing was done on a sample of CD8+ T cells from PBMCs. J is TRBJ1-1 and V is TRBV30, with D possibly being TRBD1 (6 bases). The receptor's source is a human donor in good health. The CDR3 reads CAWSQGLNTEAFF. CDR3 bases: TGTGCCTGGTCACAGGGCCTGAACACTGAAGCTTTCTTT.